The T cell receptor (beta chain) under discussion was sequenced for a study of T cell responses to AZD1222 COVID-19 vaccine. Study-wide findings and caveats: Among AZD1222 vaccinees, only 5 to 7 were seropositive at baseline. Donors were largely white British and mainly female; clonal diversity was possibly underestimated.

Sequencing used immunoSEQ multiplex PCR; TCRdb keeps in-frame clones, though not all of them. Found here are just under 95,000 clones, more than 70% of them singletons; the top ten hold approximately 12%. Germline V gives CDR1 SGHTA, CDR2 FQGTGA. The CDR3 is made up of 13 amino acids. Trimming shortened V by 1 base and J by 2 bases, and 5 bases separated the two germline ends. With respect to this clone: Its target is unknown.

The chain combines TRBV7-3 with TRBJ1-2; no clear D gene. This TCR was recovered from an adult in good health. The sample consisted of peripheral blood, taken on day 0 of AZD1222 vaccination. CDR3 coding DNA: TGTGCCAGCAGCTTAAGTCAGAACTATGGCTACACCTTC. Translated: CASSLSQNYGYTF.